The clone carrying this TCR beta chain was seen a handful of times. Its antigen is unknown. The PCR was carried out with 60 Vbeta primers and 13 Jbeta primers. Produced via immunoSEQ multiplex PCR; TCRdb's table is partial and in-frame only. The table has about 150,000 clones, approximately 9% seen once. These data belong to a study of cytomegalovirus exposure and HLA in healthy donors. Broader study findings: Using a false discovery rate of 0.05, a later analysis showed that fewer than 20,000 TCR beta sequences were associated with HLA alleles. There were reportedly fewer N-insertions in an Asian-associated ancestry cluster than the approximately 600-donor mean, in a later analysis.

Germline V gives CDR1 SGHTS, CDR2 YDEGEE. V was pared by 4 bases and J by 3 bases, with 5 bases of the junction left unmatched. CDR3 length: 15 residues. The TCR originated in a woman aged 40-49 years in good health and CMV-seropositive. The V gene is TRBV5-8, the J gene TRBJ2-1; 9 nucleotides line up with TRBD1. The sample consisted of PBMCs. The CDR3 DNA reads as TGTGCCAGCAGCGTGACAGGGGGTGTCTACAATGAGCAGTTCTTC. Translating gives CASSVTGGVYNEQFF.